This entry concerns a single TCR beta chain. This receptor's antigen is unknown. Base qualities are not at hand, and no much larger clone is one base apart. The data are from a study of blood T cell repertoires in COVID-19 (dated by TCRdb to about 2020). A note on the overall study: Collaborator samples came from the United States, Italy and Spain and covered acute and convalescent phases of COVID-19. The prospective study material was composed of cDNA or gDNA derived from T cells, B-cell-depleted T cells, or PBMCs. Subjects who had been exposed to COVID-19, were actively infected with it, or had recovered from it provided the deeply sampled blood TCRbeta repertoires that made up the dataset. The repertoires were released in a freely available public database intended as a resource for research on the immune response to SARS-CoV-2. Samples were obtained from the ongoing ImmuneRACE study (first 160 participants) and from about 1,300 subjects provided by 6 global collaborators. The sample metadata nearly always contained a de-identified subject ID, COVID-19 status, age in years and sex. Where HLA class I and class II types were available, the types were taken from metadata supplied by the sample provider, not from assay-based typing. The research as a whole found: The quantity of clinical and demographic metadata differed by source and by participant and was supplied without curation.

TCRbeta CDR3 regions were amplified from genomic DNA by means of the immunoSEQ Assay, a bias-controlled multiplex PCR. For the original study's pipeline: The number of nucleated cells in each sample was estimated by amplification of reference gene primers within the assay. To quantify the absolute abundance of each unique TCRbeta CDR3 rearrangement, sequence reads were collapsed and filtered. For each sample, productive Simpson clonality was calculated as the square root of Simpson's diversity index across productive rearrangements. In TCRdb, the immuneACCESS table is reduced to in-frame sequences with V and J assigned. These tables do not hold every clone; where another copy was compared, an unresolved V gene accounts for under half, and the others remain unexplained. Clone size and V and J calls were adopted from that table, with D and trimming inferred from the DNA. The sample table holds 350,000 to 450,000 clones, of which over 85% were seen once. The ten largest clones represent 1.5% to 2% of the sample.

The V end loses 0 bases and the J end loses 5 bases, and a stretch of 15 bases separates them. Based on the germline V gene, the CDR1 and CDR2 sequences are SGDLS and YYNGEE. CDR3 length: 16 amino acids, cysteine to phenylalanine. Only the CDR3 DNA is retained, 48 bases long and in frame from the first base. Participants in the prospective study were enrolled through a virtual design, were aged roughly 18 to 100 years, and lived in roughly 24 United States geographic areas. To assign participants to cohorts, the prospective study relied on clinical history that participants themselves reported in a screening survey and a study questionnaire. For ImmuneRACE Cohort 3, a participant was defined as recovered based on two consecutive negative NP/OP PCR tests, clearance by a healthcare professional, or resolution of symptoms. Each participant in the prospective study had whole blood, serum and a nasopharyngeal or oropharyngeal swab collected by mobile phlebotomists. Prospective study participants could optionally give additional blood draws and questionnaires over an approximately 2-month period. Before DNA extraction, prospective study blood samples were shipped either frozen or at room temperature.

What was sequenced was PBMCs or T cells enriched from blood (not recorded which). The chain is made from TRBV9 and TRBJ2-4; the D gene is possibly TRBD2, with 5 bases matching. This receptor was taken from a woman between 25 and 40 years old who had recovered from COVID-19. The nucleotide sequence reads TGTGCCAGCAGCGTAGGGTCCAGCGGAGAGCAAAACATTCAGTACTTC. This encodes CASSVGSSGEQNIQYF. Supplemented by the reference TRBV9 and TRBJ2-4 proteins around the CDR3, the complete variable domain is DSGVTQTPKHLITATGQRVTLRCSPRSGDLSVYWYQQSLDQGLQFLIQYYNGEERAKGNILERFSAQQFPDLHSELNLSSLELGDSALYFCASSVGSSGEQNIQYFGAGTRLSVL.